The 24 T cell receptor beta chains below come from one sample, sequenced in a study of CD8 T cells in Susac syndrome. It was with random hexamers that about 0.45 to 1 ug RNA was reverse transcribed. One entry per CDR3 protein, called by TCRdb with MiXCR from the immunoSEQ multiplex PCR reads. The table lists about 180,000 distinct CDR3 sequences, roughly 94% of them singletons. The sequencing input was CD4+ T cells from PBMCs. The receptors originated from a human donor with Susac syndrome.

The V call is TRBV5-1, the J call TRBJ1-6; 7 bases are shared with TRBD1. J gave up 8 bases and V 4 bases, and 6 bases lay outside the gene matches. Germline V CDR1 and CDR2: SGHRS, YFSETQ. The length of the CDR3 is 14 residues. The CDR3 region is CASSVGTADSPLHF. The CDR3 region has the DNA TGCGCCAGCAGCGTCGGGACAGCAGATTCACCCCTCCACTTT.

CDR3 sequence reads: CASSFQGWAEAFF. The CDR3, as DNA: TGTGCCAGCAGCTTTCAGGGCTGGGCTGAAGCTTTCTTT. The chain has TRBV5-6 and TRBJ1-1, with D possibly TRBD1 on 5 matching bases. V shed 2 bases and J shed 6 bases, with 11 bases lying between them. This CDR3 has 13 amino acids. Germline V lookup: CDR1 SGHDT, CDR2 YYEEEE.

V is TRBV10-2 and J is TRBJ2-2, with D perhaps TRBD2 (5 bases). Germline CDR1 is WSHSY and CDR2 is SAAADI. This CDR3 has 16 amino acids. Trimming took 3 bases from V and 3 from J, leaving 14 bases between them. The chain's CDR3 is CASSDPRPSYTGELFF. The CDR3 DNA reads TGCGCCAGCAGTGACCCCCGACCTAGCTACACCGGGGAGCTGTTTTTT.

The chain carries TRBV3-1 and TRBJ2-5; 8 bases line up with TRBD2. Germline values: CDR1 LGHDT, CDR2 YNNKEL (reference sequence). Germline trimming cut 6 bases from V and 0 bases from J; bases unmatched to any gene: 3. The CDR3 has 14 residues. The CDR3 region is CASRLAGNQETQYF. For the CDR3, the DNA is TGTGCCAGCAGATTAGCGGGGAACCAAGAGACCCAGTACTTC.

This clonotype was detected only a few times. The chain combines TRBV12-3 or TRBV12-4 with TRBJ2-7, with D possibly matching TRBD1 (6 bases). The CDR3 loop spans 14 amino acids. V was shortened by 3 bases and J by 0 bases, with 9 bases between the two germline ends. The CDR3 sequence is CASSFQGSSYEQYF. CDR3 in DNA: TGTGCCAGCAGTTTTCAGGGGAGCTCCTACGAGCAGTACTTC.

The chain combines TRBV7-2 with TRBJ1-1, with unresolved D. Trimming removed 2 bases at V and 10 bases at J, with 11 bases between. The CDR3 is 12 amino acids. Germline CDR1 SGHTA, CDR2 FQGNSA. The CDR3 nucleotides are TGTGCCAGCAGCTTACGCGGTGGCCGAGCTTTCTTT. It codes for CASSLRGGRAFF.

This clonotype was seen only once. CDR3 DNA: TGTGCCAGCAGTCGGACAGCCAAAAACATTCAGTACTTC. It yields the protein CASSRTAKNIQYF. This sequence joins TRBV6-5 and TRBJ2-4; D is unclear. The V and J ends lost 5 bases and 0 bases respectively, with 5 bases between them. This CDR3 is 13 amino acids long. The germline V gene has CDR1 MNHEY and CDR2 SVGAGI.

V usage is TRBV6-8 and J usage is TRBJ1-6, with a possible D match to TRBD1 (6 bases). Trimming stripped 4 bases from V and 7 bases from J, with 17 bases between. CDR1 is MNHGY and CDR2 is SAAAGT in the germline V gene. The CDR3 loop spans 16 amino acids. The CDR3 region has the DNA TGTGCCAGCAGTTCACCACCTACAGGGTTGAATTCACCCCTCCACTTT. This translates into CASSSPPTGLNSPLHF.

CDR3 nucleotide sequence: TGCAGCGTTTCCCGAGCAGGGACTTCTAACTATGGCTACACCTTC. As protein: CSVSRAGTSNYGYTF. The V and J genes are TRBV29-1 and TRBJ1-2; possible D gene TRBD1, 5 bases. CDR1 is SQVTM, CDR2 ANQGSEA, per germline. This CDR3 comprises 15 residues. The ends were cut back, 5 bases at V and 0 bases at J, with 16 bases in the middle.

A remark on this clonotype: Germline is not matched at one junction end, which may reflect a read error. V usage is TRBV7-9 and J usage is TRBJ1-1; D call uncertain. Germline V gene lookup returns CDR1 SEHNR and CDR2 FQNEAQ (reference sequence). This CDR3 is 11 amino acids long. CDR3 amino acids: CASSSNNEAFF. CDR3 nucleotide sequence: TGTGCCAGCAGTTCTAACAATGAAGCTTTCTTT.

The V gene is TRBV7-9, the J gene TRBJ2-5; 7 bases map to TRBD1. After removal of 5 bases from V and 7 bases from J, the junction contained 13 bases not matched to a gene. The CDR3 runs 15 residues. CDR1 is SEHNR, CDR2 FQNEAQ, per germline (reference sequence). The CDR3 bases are TGTGCCAGCAGCCCTTCATCAACAGGGGCTGGGACCCAGTACTTC. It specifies CASSPSSTGAGTQYF.

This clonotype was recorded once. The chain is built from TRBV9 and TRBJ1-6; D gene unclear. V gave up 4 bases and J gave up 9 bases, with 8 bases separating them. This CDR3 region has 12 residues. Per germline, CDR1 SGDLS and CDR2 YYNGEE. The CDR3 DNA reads TGTGCCAGCAGCCTCGGGAGTTCACCCCTCCACTTT. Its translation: CASSLGSSPLHF.

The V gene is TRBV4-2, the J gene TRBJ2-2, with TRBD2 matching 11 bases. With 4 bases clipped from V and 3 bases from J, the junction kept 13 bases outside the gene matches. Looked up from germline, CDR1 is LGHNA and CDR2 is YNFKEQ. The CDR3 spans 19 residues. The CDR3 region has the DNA TGTGCCAGCAGCCTTATGTCTGGGCTAGCGGGGGGTTACACCGGGGAGCTGTTTTTT. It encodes CASSLMSGLAGGYTGELFF.

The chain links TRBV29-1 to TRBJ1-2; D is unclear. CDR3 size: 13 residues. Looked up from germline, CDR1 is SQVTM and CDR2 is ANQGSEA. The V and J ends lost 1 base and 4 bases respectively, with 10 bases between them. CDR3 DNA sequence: TGCAGCGTTGAAGGTTCTAGGAGCTATGGCTACACCTTC. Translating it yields CSVEGSRSYGYTF.

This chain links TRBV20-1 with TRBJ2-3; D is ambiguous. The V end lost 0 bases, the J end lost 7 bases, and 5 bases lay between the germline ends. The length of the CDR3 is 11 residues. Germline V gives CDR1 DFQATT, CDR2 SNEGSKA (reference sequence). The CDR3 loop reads CSARDQNTQYF. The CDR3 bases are TGCAGTGCTAGAGACCAGAATACGCAGTATTTT.

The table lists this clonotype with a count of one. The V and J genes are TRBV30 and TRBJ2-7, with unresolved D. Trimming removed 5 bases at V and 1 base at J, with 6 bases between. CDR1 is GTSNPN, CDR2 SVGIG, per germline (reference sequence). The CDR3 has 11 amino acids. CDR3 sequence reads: CAWGSSYEQYF. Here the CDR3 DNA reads TGTGCCTGGGGCAGTTCCTACGAGCAGTACTTC. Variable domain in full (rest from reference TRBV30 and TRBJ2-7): SQTIHQWPATLVQPVGSPLSLECTVEGTSNPNLYWYRQAAGRGLQLLFYSVGIGQISSEVPQNLSASRPQDRQFILSSKKLLLSDSGFYLCAWGSSYEQYFGPGTRLTVT.

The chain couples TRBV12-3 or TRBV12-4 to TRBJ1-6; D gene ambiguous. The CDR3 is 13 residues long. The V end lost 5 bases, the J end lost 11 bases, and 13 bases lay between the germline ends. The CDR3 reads CASSLGTGAPLHF. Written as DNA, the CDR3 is TGTGCCAGCAGTCTAGGTACTGGGGCACCCCTCCACTTT.

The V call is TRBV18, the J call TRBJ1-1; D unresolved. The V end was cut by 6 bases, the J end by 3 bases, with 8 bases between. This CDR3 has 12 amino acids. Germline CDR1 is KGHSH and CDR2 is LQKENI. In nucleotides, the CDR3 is TGTGCCAGCTCCCCCCGTGACACTGAAGCTTTCTTT. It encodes CASSPRDTEAFF.

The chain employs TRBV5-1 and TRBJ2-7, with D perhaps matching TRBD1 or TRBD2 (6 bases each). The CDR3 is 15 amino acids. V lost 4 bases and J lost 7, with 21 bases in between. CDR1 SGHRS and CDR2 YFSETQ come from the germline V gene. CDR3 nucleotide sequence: TGCGCCAGCAGCCATGGAGGGACACCAGTTAATGAGCAGTACTTC. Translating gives CASSHGGTPVNEQYF.

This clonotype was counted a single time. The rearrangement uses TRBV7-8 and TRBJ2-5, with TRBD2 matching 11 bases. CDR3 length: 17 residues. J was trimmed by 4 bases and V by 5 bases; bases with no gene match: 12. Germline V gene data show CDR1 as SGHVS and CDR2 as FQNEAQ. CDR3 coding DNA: TGTGCCAGCAGCCCCCTACTAGCGGGGGCCTATAGAGAGACCCAGTACTTC. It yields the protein CASSPLLAGAYRETQYF.

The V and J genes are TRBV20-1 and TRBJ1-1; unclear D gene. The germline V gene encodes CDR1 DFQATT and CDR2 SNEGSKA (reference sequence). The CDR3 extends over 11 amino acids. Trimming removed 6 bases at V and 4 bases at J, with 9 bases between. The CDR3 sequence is CSAEGSTEAFF. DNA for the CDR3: TGCAGTGCCGAAGGGAGCACTGAAGCTTTCTTT.

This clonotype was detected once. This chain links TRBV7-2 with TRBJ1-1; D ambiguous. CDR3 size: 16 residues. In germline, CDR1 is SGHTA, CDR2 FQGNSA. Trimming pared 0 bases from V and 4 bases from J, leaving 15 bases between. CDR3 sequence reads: CASSLAGGRRGTEAFF. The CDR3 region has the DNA TGTGCCAGCAGCTTAGCAGGCGGGCGCAGAGGCACTGAAGCTTTCTTT.

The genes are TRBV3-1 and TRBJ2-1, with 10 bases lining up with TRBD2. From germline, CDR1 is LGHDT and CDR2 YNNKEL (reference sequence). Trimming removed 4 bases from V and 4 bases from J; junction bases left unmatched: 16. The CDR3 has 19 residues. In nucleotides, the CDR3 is TGTGCCAGCAGCCCACGGTCCCTGCCCGCTAGCGGGGGATACAATGAGCAGTTCTTC. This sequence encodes CASSPRSLPASGGYNEQFF.

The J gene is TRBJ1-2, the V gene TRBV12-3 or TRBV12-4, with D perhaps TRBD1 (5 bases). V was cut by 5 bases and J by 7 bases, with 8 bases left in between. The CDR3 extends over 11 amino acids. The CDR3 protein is CASSAGSGYTF. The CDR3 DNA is TGTGCCAGCAGTGCAGGGTCTGGCTACACCTTC.